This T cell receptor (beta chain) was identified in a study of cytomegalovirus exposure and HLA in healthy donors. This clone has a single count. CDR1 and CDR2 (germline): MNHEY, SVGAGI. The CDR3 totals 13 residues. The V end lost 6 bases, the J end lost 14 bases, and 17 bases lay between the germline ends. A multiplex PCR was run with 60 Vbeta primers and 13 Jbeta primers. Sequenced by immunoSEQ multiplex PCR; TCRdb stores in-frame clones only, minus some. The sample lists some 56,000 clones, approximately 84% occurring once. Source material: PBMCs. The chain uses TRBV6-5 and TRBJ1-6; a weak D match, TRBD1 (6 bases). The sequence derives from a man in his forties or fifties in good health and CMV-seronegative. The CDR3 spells CASSRDIEKTLHF. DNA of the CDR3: TGTGCCAGCAGCCGGGACATCGAGAAGACCCTCCACTTT.